This paragraph reports one T cell receptor beta chain. Its target antigen remains unknown. Per-base quality was not reported, and no clone a single base away is much larger than it. These data originate in a study of cytomegalovirus exposure and HLA in healthy donors (dated by TCRdb to about 2017). Turning to the overall study: In an earlier analysis of some 610 of the donors, roughly 300 Gb of sequence data and 100 million or so unique TCR beta sequences from 150 million to 200 million T cells were reported. An early release covering about 600 HLA-typed donors comprised approximately 300 gigabases of sequencing data and about 90 million unique TCR sequences. Of the roughly 400 genotyped donors, 65% to 90% fell in the genetic ancestry cluster associated with self-reported Caucasian donors. The aim of the study was to test whether cataloging public T cell receptors could identify signatures of past pathogen exposure. Using immunosequencing, the study profiled T cell repertoires from around 680 subjects and related those repertoires to cytomegalovirus serostatus. A separate validation cohort of over 95 different subjects was used in addition to the approximately 700-subject first cohort. The study combined high-throughput TCR immunosequencing, statistical association of individual TCRs with disease status, and machine learning to predict cytomegalovirus infection status. To study patterns of TCR occurrence, a later analysis re-analyzed previously published TCR beta repertoires from 600 to 750 donors and added high-resolution HLA genotyping. Rather than using new phenotypic data, the later analysis identified candidate immune exposures from TCR beta sequences and from how often those sequences occurred across donors. To decide whether each TCR beta V gene segment behaved as functional or pseudogenic, an earlier analysis of some 540 of the donors relied on high-throughput TCR beta sequencing. Alongside the repertoire data, information on donor age, sex, ethnicity and CMV serostatus was compiled. A later genetic analysis used genome-wide SNP genotypes for about 65% of the roughly 670 donors, treating that subset as a discovery cohort. Every discovery cohort repertoire had been produced on one sequencing platform. Class I and class II HLA loci were covered by the typing at four-digit resolution. The number of donors typed differed by locus, with 629-630 for A, B, C, DRB1 and DQB1, around 560 for DQA1, some 570 for DPA1, and 450 to 480 for DPB1. Because of strong linkage in the cohort, 5 or 6 DR-DQ haplotypes were treated as single units for association and clustering. Among some 400 genotyped donors of the cohort, an average of about 240,000 unique TCR beta nucleotide sequences was sequenced per donor, of which roughly 17% were non-productive. The full study reports these points: Most TCR sequences were observed very rarely across donors, whereas some public TCRs were present in many individuals. Cytomegalovirus status was reported to be diagnosed by the classifier with high specificity and sensitivity in both the original and validation cohorts. For the cohort, immune exposure information was limited to CMV serostatus. According to a later analysis, most CMV-associated TCR beta chains appeared to be HLA-restricted, and the HLA associations seemed to be driven largely by CMV exposure. Some IMGT-functional V segments, including TRBV6-2 and TRBV6-3, could not be distinguished by the 87-base-pair reads and were therefore excluded. The authors suggested that the approach could potentially be extended to other disease states and immunological phenotypes. Three of the identified cytomegalovirus-associated TCR beta chains were confirmed in vitro to be specific for cytomegalovirus antigens. In a later analysis, HLA-associated TCR beta chains were found to be more clonally expanded and to have lower generation probabilities than equally common non-associated chains. According to a later analysis, parvovirus B19, influenza, CMV and Epstein-Barr virus appeared linked to several top co-occurrence clusters. In a later analysis, some 17,000 TCR beta sequences were associated with specific HLA alleles at a false discovery rate of 0.05. Strong co-occurrence of HLA alleles, especially DR and DQ, made assigning TCR associations to individual alleles difficult. Roughly uniform sequencing depth across donors was assumed in presence/absence analyses, although this assumption may not hold. A later genetic analysis associated a missense DCLRE1C variant with V-gene and J-gene trimming of TCR beta chains, and an independent cohort replicated the association. In a later genetic analysis, fewer N-insertions in productive TCRs were reported among donors in an Asian-associated ancestry cluster than the approximately 630-donor mean. Correlated functional status among segregating V segments might reflect linkage disequilibrium, but an unknown experimental factor could not be ruled out. Only TCR beta chains were sequenced in this cohort, and the absence of alpha or paired-chain data limited detectable features. A group of highly shared sequence variants was considered likely to be a technical artifact of the sequencing pipeline. A further reported finding was that TCR beta sequences accurately predicted the HLA-A and HLA-B alleles for most subjects in the first cohort. Roughly 15 rarely observed V segments, including chromosome 9 orphons, were excluded from the earlier analysis of some 590 of the donors because counts were too low. In an earlier analysis of 500 to 650 of the donors, most TCR beta V segments appeared in productive rearrangements about 87% or about 30% of the time, broadly matching IMGT annotations. The study listed 164 TCR beta chains as associated with cytomegalovirus. Because some donors lacked HLA typing at each locus, the association tests relied only on the typed subset. According to a later analysis, TCR association rates differed among HLA loci, with DRB1 alleles showing the most associated TCRs and HLA-C alleles showing the fewest.

The cohort comprised several hundred healthy bone marrow donors. At the time of sampling, all cohort members were nominally healthy, though unrecorded immune exposures were likely present. The donor tested CMV seronegative, placing the donor among the 350 or so seronegative members of the cohort. A peripheral blood sample was provided by each donor, and peripheral blood mononuclear cells were used for TCR beta sequencing. The Qiagen DNeasy Blood Extraction Kit was used to extract genomic DNA from the blood cell samples. The method behind the library was the immunoSEQ multiplex PCR assay. A mixture of 60 forward primers for TCR Vbeta segments and 13 reverse primers for TCR Jbeta segments was used in the multiplex PCR. The CDR3 region of rearranged TCR beta genes was amplified from genomic DNA by a multiplex PCR assay. The Illumina HiSeq System was used to sequence the amplified TCR beta libraries as 87-base-pair reads. In the original analysis: A later analysis counted about 80 million unique TCR beta chains across the 640 or so repertoires, and 10 million to 11 million of these chains were shared by at least two donors. A nearest-neighbor algorithm error-corrected the raw reads and collapsed the reads into unique sequences, merging closely related sequences to remove PCR and sequencing errors. Alignment of CDR3 sequences to IMGT reference sequences was used to assign V, D and J gene segments. For a sequence to be retained, at least a six-nucleotide match to both a V gene segment and a J gene segment was required. A rearrangement was called productive if the CDR3 had no stop codons and remained in frame with V and J, and every other rearrangement was called non-productive. CDR3 was defined according to IMGT convention as the region running from the second conserved V-encoded cysteine to the conserved J-encoded phenylalanine. In an earlier analysis of around 600 of the donors, sequences lacking an unambiguous match to a single V gene segment were excluded. In an earlier analysis of 587 of the donors, a V segment was called functional when productive rearrangements were above 56.7%, and segregating when the standard deviation between donors exceeded 5%. A statistical classification framework was built for diagnosing cytomegalovirus status from the catalog of TCR beta chain sequences. V and J gene assignment, in a later analysis, came from comparing TCR nucleotide sequences with IMGT/GENE-DB human TR gene sequences. Using the TCRdist pipeline, a later analysis assigned CDR3 sequences along with most-parsimonious VDJ recombination scenarios. A later analysis defined each TCR beta chain by its CDR3 amino acid sequence plus V-gene family, and excluded reads lacking a unique V-gene family. A later analysis removed 450 to 600 highly shared, low-generation-probability nucleotide sequences to deal with suspected cross-contamination and a sequencing artifact. For each public chain, a later analysis derived a clonal expansion index from normalized ranks of inferred template counts within each repertoire. In a later analysis, generation probabilities were computed using a VDJ recombination model fitted to out-of-frame rearrangements, and the results were checked against IGoR. Hypergeometric tests were used in a later analysis to score TCR-TCR, TCR-HLA and TCR-CMV co-occurrence, with a repertoire-size bias correction applied to the TCR pairs. False discovery rates were estimated in a later analysis by permuting HLA or CMV assignments 20 times. In a later analysis, co-occurring TCRs were grouped using DBSCAN, with TCRdist sequence similarity added in when clustering inside HLA-allele-positive subsets. For co-occurrence clustering, repertoires with fewer than 30,000 or more than 120,000 public chains were excluded, along with four or five repertoires with anomalous nucleotide sharing. Drawn from immuneACCESS, this table holds only the in-frame rearrangements with V and J called that TCRdb kept. Clones are partly lost; checked studies trace under half to an unresolved V gene and leave the rest unexplained. The DNA gave D and trimming, while V, J and clone size come from that table. The sample table lists 130,000 or so clones, about 61% of them with a count of one. The ten most abundant clones make up 2% to 3% of the sample.

From a lookup of the germline V gene (reference sequence), CDR1 and CDR2 are SEHNR and FQNEAQ. The CDR3 covers 14 residues, taking in both the cysteine and the phenylalanine. The sequence is cut down to CDR3 DNA, 42 bases in frame from base 1. Trimming at the junction amounts to 5 bases on V and 1 base on J, and the germline ends lie 12 bases apart. Sequenced material: PBMCs. Here the chain combines TRBV7-9 and TRBJ2-7; the D segment could be TRBD1, given 5 matching bases. The receptor comes from a woman in her forties in good health and CMV-seronegative. The CDR3 loop reads CASSDSQNSYEQYF. In nucleotide form, the sequence is TGTGCCAGCAGCGACAGCCAAAATTCCTACGAGCAGTACTTC.